The clone carrying this T cell receptor beta chain was detected only a few times. This specimen comes from a study of T-cell reconstitution after alpha-beta-depleted transplantation in children. Deletions cut 0 bases from V and 3 bases from J, with 12 bases between. The CDR3 loop spans 15 amino acids. CDR1 is MGHRA and CDR2 is YSYEKL in the germline V gene. This sample's TCRbeta library carried unique molecular identifier barcodes. TCRdb re-called the PCR reads with MiXCR, one entry per CDR3 protein. The sample shows some 500,000 distinct CDR3 sequences, about 18% of them seen only once. The sequence was collected from a human donor who donated a stem cell graft to a child with acute lymphoblastic leukemia. Sequenced material: PBMCs from the stem cell graft donor, taken from the stem cell graft. This chain uses TRBV4-1 with TRBJ2-7; the D gene is possibly TRBD2 (6 bases). The CDR3 nucleotides are TGCGCCAGCAGCCAAGATGGGACTGGGGGCTACGAGCAGTACTTC. Translation: CASSQDGTGGYEQYF.